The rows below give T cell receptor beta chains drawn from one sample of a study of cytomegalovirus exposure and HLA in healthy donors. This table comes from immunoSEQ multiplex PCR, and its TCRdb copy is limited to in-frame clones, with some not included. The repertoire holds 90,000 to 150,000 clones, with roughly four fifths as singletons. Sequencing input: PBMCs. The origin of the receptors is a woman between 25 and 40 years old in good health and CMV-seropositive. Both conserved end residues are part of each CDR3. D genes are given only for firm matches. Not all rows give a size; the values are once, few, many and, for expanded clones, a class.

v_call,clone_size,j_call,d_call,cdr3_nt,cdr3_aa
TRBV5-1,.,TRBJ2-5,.,TGCGCCAGCAGCTTCCAGGACCAAGAGACCCAGTACTTC,CASSFQDQETQYF
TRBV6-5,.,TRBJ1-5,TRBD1,TGTGCCAGCAGGGACAGGTCCGGGCATCAGCCCCAGCATTTT,CASRDRSGHQPQHF
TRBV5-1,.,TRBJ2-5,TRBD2,TGCGCCAGCAGCCTGGAGGCGGGGGTAGCGGGGGTCCAAGAGACCCAGTACTTC,CASSLEAGVAGVQETQYF
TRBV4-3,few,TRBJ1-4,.,TGCGCCAGCAGCCTTTCGCCGCGGGTAACTAATGAAAAACTGTTTTTT,CASSLSPRVTNEKLFF
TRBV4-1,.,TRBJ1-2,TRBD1,TGCGCCAGCAGCCGAGTTATTTTGAGGGGGCGACTTGATGGCTACACCTTC,CASSRVILRGRLDGYTF
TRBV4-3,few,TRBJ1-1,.,TGCGCGAAGCTTTTGCGTGCGGGGCGGAACACTGAAGCTTTCTTT,CAKLLRAGRNTEAFF
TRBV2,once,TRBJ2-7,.,TGTGCCAGCGCGCCCAGGACTCCCTACGAGCAGTACTTC,CASAPRTPYEQYF
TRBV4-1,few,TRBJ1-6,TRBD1,TGCGCCAGCAGCCAAGGGGGACAGGCCGCCCTTCCCTATAATTCACCCCTCCACTTT,CASSQGGQAALPYNSPLHF
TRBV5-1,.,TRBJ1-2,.,TGCGCCAGCAGAGAAAGGACCACAGGGTCCGGTGGCTACACCTTC,CASRERTTGSGGYTF
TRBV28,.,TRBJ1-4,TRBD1,TGTGCCAGCAGTTCCCCCTCGGACAGGTCTCGTGAAAAACTGTTTTTT,CASSSPSDRSREKLFF
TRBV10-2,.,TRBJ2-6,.,TGCGCCAGCAGTGAGGGGGGCCGGACCTCTGGGGCCAACGTCCTGACTTTC,CASSEGGRTSGANVLTF
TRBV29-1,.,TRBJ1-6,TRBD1,TGCAGCGTTACTACAGGGGTGGGAAATTCACCCCTCCACTTT,CSVTTGVGNSPLHF
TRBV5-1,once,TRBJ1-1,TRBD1,TGCGCCAGCAGCCTGGGACAGAAGAACACTGAAGCTTTCTTT,CASSLGQKNTEAFF
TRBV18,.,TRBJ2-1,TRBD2,TGTGCCAGCTCACCAAGGGACTACTCAGGCAATGAGCAGTTCTTC,CASSPRDYSGNEQFF
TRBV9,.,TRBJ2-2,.,TGTGCCAGCAGCGTAGTGTCAGGGTATGCCGGGGAGCTGTTTTTT,CASSVVSGYAGELFF
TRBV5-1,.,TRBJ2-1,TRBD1,TGCGCCAGCATGGGACAGGGGGCTGTTCATGAGCAGTTCTTC,CASMGQGAVHEQFF
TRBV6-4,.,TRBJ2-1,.,TGTGCCAGCAGTGTTTTTGAAGCGCCCAATGAGCAGTTCTTC,CASSVFEAPNEQFF
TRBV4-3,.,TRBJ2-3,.,TGCGCCAGCAGCCAAGAGGGAACAGGGGATACGCAGTATTTT,CASSQEGTGDTQYF
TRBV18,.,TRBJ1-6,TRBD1,TGTGCCAGCTCACCAGTCGGACAGGGCCCCGATTCACCCCTCCACTTT,CASSPVGQGPDSPLHF
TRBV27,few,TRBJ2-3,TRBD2,TGTGCCAGCAGTTTAACAGCGGGGGGGCAGCTATCGGGAACAGATACGCAGTATTTT,CASSLTAGGQLSGTDTQYF
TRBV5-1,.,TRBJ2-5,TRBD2,TGCGCCAGCAGCTTGGGTCCAGCGGGGACCCAAGAGACCCAGTACTTC,CASSLGPAGTQETQYF
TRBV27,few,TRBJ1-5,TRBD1,TGTGCCTCCGGGGCTTCGACAGGGGGCAAGGATCAGCCCCAGCATTTT,CASGASTGGKDQPQHF
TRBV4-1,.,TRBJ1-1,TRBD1,TGCGCCAGCAGCCACCCTGGACAGGGGCCTGAAGCTTTCTTT,CASSHPGQGPEAFF
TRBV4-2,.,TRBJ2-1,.,TGTGCCAGCAGCCTCCTACTAGGGGACTCTCCGGGCAATGAGCAGTTCTTC,CASSLLLGDSPGNEQFF
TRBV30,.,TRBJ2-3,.,TGTGCCTGTGATGAGGGGACTAGCACAGATACGCAGTATTTT,CACDEGTSTDTQYF
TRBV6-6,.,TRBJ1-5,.,TGTGCCAGCAGTCACAGAAAGGATCAGCCCCAGCATTTT,CASSHRKDQPQHF
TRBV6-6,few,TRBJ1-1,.,TGTGCCAGCAAGGGGCAGGGGATGAACACTGAAGCTTTCTTT,CASKGQGMNTEAFF
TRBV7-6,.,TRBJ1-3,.,TGTGCCAGCAGCCATATCGGGGTCTCGAGCTCTGGAAACACCATATATTTT,CASSHIGVSSSGNTIYF
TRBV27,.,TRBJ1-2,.,TGTGCCAGCAGCCCTTCCAGGGGCTATGGCTACACCTTC,CASSPSRGYGYTF
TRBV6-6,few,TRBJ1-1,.,TGTGCCAGCAGTTATGGGATTGGCAGGGCCCCTGAAGCTTTCTTT,CASSYGIGRAPEAFF
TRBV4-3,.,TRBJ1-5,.,TGCGCCAGCAGCCAAGAATTAAGCAGGAATCAGCCCCAGCATTTT,CASSQELSRNQPQHF
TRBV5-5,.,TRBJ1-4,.,TGTGCCAGCAGCCGCCCCCGGGTCGGCGAAAAACTGTTTTTT,CASSRPRVGEKLFF
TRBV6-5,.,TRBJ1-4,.,TGTGCCAGCAGCTTGGACAGATCAGCCGAAAAACTGTTTTTT,CASSLDRSAEKLFF
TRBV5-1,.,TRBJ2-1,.,TGCGCCAGCAGGCCGGCGGGCCATTCCAGCTCCTACAATGAGCAGTTCTTC,CASRPAGHSSSYNEQFF
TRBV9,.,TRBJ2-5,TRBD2,TGTGCCAGCAGCAGCGGGGTGGGAGAGACCCAGTACTTC,CASSSGVGETQYF
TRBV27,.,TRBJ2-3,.,TGTGCCAGCAGTTTACGGGGGTTCGGGGCAGATACGCAGTATTTT,CASSLRGFGADTQYF
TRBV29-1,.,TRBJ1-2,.,TGCAGCGCCTCGCGCGGGGGAGACGGCTACACCTTC,CSASRGGDGYTF
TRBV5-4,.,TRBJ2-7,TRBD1,TGTGCCATCGAGGATAGACAGGGTATCTCCTACGAGCAGTACTTC,CAIEDRQGISYEQYF
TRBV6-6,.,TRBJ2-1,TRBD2,TGTGCCAGCAGCCTCCCTAGGGGACTAGCGAACAATGAGCAGTTCTTC,CASSLPRGLANNEQFF
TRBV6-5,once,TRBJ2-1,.,TGTGCCAGCAGTAGACAGAGCTCCTACAATGAGCAGTTCTTC,CASSRQSSYNEQFF
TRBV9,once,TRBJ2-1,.,TGTGCCAGCAGCGGATCAACTAGTATCGGGTACAATGAGCAGTTCTTC,CASSGSTSIGYNEQFF
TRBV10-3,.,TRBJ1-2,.,TGTGCCATCAAAGCGGGGGGCGACTATGGCTACACCTTC,CAIKAGGDYGYTF
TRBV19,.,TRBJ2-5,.,TGTGCCAGTAGTCTCCAGGGGCTTCAAGAGACCCAGTACTTC,CASSLQGLQETQYF
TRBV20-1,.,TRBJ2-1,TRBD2,TGCAGCGGACTAGCGGGCCCAGAGCAGTTCTTC,CSGLAGPEQFF
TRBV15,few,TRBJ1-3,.,TGTGCCACCTCTCCCCCTTTCGGAAACACCATATATTTT,CATSPPFGNTIYF
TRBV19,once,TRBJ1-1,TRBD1,TGTGCCACAAGGACAGGGCAGATGAACACTGAAGCTTTCTTT,CATRTGQMNTEAFF
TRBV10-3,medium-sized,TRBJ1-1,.,TGTGCCATCAGTGTTCAGGGTGAGCAAGCTTTCTTT,CAISVQGEQAFF
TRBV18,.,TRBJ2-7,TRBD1,TGTGCCAGCTCACCACCGACAGGGTCCCAATACGAGCAGTACTTC,CASSPPTGSQYEQYF
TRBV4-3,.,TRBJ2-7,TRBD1,TGCGCCAGCAGCCAAGGTCCCGGACAGGGCTCCTACGAGCAGTACTTC,CASSQGPGQGSYEQYF
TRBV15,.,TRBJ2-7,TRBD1,TGTGCCACCAGCAGAGGGACAGGGGCGAACGAGCAGTACTTC,CATSRGTGANEQYF
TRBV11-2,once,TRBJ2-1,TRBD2,TGTGCCAGCAGCCGACTAGCGGGGTACAATGAGCAGTTCTTC,CASSRLAGYNEQFF
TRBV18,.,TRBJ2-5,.,TGTGCCAGCTCACCATATTCCGAGGACTATGGACAAGAGACCCAGTACTTC,CASSPYSEDYGQETQYF
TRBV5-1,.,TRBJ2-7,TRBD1,TGCGCCAGCAGCTTGTCGACAGGGGCCACCTACGAGCAGTACTTC,CASSLSTGATYEQYF
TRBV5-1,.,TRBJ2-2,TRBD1,TGCGCCAGCATTGGGGCAGGGGGCACCGGGGAGCTGTTTTTT,CASIGAGGTGELFF
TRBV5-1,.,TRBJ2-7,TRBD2,TGCGCCAGCAGCGTTGGACTAGCGGCTTTGTCCTACGAGCAGTACTTC,CASSVGLAALSYEQYF